This T cell receptor beta chain comes out of a study of control samples from healthy donors and cancer patients (dated by TCRdb to 2020 to 2021). A word on this clone: The specificity of this receptor is unknown. Nothing much larger sits one base from this clone, and base qualities are not available.

At the junction V is shortened by 2 bases and J by 3 bases, with 10 bases in between. The CDR3 runs 14 residues from the cysteine to the phenylalanine. Just CDR3 DNA is preserved here, 42 bases in frame from base 1. Reading the germline V gene (reference sequence) gives CDR1 MNHEY and CDR2 SMNVEV. The library was generated by the immunoSEQ multiplex PCR assay. The table comes from immuneACCESS by way of TCRdb, which keeps in-frame sequences with V and J called. Part of the clones is missing from these tables; in studies checked, under half for an unresolved V gene and the rest for unknown reasons. The sample table holds tens of thousands of clones, of which over 75% were seen once. 10% to 15% of the sample goes to the ten largest clones.

The V and J segments used are TRBV27 and TRBJ1-2; a tentative D match to TRBD1 spans 5 bases. Sequencing was carried out using PBMCs. This TCR derives from a woman aged 55-70 years with lung cancer. This receptor has the CDR3 CASSLGGGDYGYTF. The nucleotides read TGTGCCAGCAGTTTAGGGGGAGGGGACTATGGCTACACCTTC.